The 27 T cell receptor beta chains below come from one sample, sequenced in a study of T cell repertoires in cytomegalovirus infection. TCRdb independently ran MiXCR on the reads; one entry per CDR3 protein. The table has around 170,000 distinct CDR3 sequences, 17% seen once. Specimen: CD8+ T cells from PBMCs. Every receptor here comes from a human donor in good health (CMV status not recorded). Some clones in this sample may be carry-over from other donors' samples.

This clonotype has only a few counts. The V call is TRBV7-6, the J call TRBJ2-7; TRBD1 matches 9 bases. J gave up 3 bases and V 5 bases, and 8 bases lay outside the gene matches. Germline lookup yields CDR1 SGHVS and CDR2 FNYEAQ. The CDR3 has 15 residues. CDR3 protein: CASSHRDRDFYEQYF. The CDR3 DNA sequence: TGTGCCAGCAGCCACCGGGACAGGGACTTCTACGAGCAGTACTTC.

This chain joins TRBV7-9 and TRBJ2-3; D gene uncertain. V dropped 1 base and J dropped 0 bases, with 8 bases sitting between them. The length of the CDR3 is 15 residues. Looked up from germline, CDR1 is SEHNR and CDR2 is FQNEAQ (reference sequence). The CDR3: CASSLGPSSTDTQYF. The CDR3 DNA reads as TGTGCCAGCAGCTTAGGCCCCAGTAGCACAGATACGCAGTATTTT.

This clonotype turned up a few times. The chain is built from TRBV29-1 and TRBJ2-7, with D tentatively TRBD1 or TRBD2 (6 bases each). CDR1 and CDR2 from the germline V gene are SQVTM and ANQGSEA. This CDR3 has 18 amino acids. The germline V and J ends were trimmed by 6 bases and 3 bases, with 30 bases remaining between them. CDR3 bases: TGCAGCGTCCTCGGAAGGGGGGACAACCCTCTAGGCGACTACGAGCAGTACTTC. It yields the protein CSVLGRGDNPLGDYEQYF.

This clonotype was detected a few times. The rearrangement uses TRBV7-9 and TRBJ2-7, with D perhaps given as TRBD1 or TRBD2 (5 bases each). CDR1 and CDR2 from the germline V gene are SEHNR and FQNEAQ (reference sequence). V was cut by 5 bases and J by 2 bases, with 13 bases left in between. This CDR3 has 14 amino acids. DNA for the CDR3: TGTGCCAGCAGCGGGTATGGGGGTCCCTACGAGCAGTACTTC. It is translated as CASSGYGGPYEQYF.

This chain links TRBV6-2 or TRBV6-3 with TRBJ2-1, with 9 bases lining up with TRBD1. The CDR3 consists of 18 residues. Germline assignment: CDR1 MNHEY and CDR2 SVGEGT. Trimming cost V 5 bases and J 1 base; bases outside gene matches: 12. CDR3 residues: CASSDDLDRGLSYNEQFF. The DNA of the CDR3 is TGTGCCAGCAGTGACGATTTGGACAGGGGACTATCCTACAATGAGCAGTTCTTC.

This chain joins TRBV7-2 and TRBJ2-4; D remains unclear. Between the trimmed V and J ends, which lost 4 bases and 4 bases, there was a span of 11 bases. This CDR3 has 14 amino acids. CDR1 and CDR2 (germline): SGHTA, FQGNSA. CDR3 nucleotides: TGTGCCAGCAGCTGGCCAACGTTGAAAAACATTCAGTACTTC. Translated, it gives CASSWPTLKNIQYF.

The chain carries TRBV7-9 and TRBJ2-7, with 8 bases aligning to TRBD1. There are 15 residues in the CDR3. CDR1 and CDR2 (germline): SEHNR, FQNEAQ (reference sequence). V lost 5 bases and J lost 0; bases outside the gene matches: 6. The CDR3 here is CASSGRGTGSYEQYF. CDR3 coding DNA: TGTGCCAGCAGCGGGAGAGGGACAGGCTCCTACGAGCAGTACTTC. Combining the CDR3 with reference TRBV7-9 and TRBJ2-7 gives the whole variable domain DTGVSQNPRHKITKRGQNVTFRCDPISEHNRLYWYRQTLGQGPEFLTYFQNEAQLEKSRLLSDRFSAERPKGSFSTLEIQRTEQGDSAMYLCASSGRGTGSYEQYFGPGTRLTVT.

In this sample, this clonotype turned up a few times. The chain is built from TRBV28 and TRBJ1-5; a weak D match, TRBD1 (6 bases). The CDR3 covers 14 residues. V was trimmed by 6 bases and J by 3 bases, leaving 12 bases between them. The germline gives CDR1 MDHEN, CDR2 SYDVKM. CDR3: CASRLDRYNQPQHF. CDR3 nucleotides: TGTGCCAGCAGACTCGACAGGTACAATCAGCCCCAGCATTTT.

The CDR3 DNA follows: TGTGCCAGCAGCTTCCTGGGGGGACAGGCCTACAAGGGCACCGGGGAGCTGTTTTTT. Its translation is CASSFLGGQAYKGTGELFF. This chain connects TRBV7-9 to TRBJ2-2, with 8 positions matching TRBD1. V trimming: 3 bases; J trimming: 4 bases; junction bases outside the gene matches: 16. Germline CDR1 reads SEHNR; CDR2 reads FQNEAQ (reference sequence). This CDR3 spans 19 amino acids. The full variable domain, with the rest looked up from reference TRBV7-9 and TRBJ2-2, is DTGVSQNPRHKITKRGQNVTFRCDPISEHNRLYWYRQTLGQGPEFLTYFQNEAQLEKSRLLSDRFSAERPKGSFSTLEIQRTEQGDSAMYLCASSFLGGQAYKGTGELFFGEGSRLTVL.

In this sample, this clonotype turned up a few times. The chain carries TRBV7-6 and TRBJ1-2, with 9 bases fitting TRBD1. The ends lost 5 bases at V and 6 bases at J; junction bases unmatched: 7. The V gene's germline CDR1 is SGHVS and CDR2 FNYEAQ. The CDR3 extends over 14 amino acids. The CDR3 is CASSQDRGVNGYTF. The CDR3 DNA is TGTGCCAGCAGCCAGGACAGGGGAGTGAATGGCTACACCTTC.

This clonotype is labeled medium-sized. In nucleotides, the CDR3 is TGTGCCAGCAGCCCCCCGACTAGTGAACAAGAGACCCAGTACTTC. Residues: CASSPPTSEQETQYF. V is TRBV12-3 or TRBV12-4 and J is TRBJ2-5; D possibly corresponds to TRBD2 (6 bases). The CDR3 contains 15 residues. Trimming took 6 bases from V and 2 from J, leaving 16 bases between them.

This rearrangement joins TRBV12-3 or TRBV12-4 to TRBJ1-1; 7 bases agree with TRBD1. This CDR3 is 14 amino acids long. J gave up 1 base and V 9 bases, and 8 bases lay outside the gene matches. The CDR3 region is CASGVGQKNTEAFF. In DNA form, the CDR3 reads TGTGCCAGTGGTGTGGGACAGAAGAACACTGAAGCTTTCTTT.

The rearrangement joins TRBV7-9 to TRBJ1-1; the D gene is possibly TRBD1 (6 bases). This CDR3 has 17 amino acids. Germline CDR1 and CDR2: SEHNR and FQNEAQ (reference sequence). Between the trimmed V and J ends, which lost 3 bases and 3 bases, there was a span of 20 bases. The CDR3 is CASSFGVGGRSDTEAFF. DNA for the CDR3: TGTGCCAGCAGCTTTGGGGTAGGGGGGCGATCGGACACTGAAGCTTTCTTT.

Only a few counts were recorded for this clonotype. The chain recombines TRBV29-1 with TRBJ2-7, with D perhaps given as TRBD1 or TRBD2 (7 bases each). The V and J ends lost 1 base and 5 bases respectively, with 12 bases between them. The germline V gene encodes CDR1 SQVTM and CDR2 ANQGSEA. The CDR3 has 13 residues. The CDR3 is CSVEARGGNEQYF. The CDR3 nucleotides read TGCAGCGTTGAAGCCAGGGGGGGGAACGAGCAGTACTTC.

This clonotype appeared a few times. This chain connects TRBV7-2 to TRBJ1-2, with D unclear. The CDR3 has 14 amino acids. Germline V gene lookup returns CDR1 SGHTA and CDR2 FQGNSA. V was clipped by 5 bases and J by 4 bases, with 14 bases between them. The CDR3 region is CASSADVRIYGYTF. The CDR3 region has the DNA TGTGCCAGCAGCGCAGACGTCAGAATCTATGGCTACACCTTC.

This clonotype was seen repeatedly, ten times or more. The chain is built from TRBV7-8 and TRBJ2-7; TRBD1 matches 8 bases. The V gene end was trimmed by 4 bases and the J gene end by 3 bases; junction bases not matched to a gene: 5. Per the germline V gene, CDR1 is SGHVS and CDR2 is FQNEAQ. This CDR3 is built from 14 residues. The CDR3 is CASSSVTGGYEQYF. CDR3 sequence (DNA): TGTGCCAGCAGCTCCGTCACAGGGGGCTACGAGCAGTACTTC. The full variable domain, in which reference TRBV7-8 and TRBJ2-7 provide the parts outside the CDR3, is GAGVSQSPRYKVAKRGQDVALRCDPISGHVSLFWYQQALGQGPEFLTYFQNEAQLDKSGLPSDRFFAERPEGSVSTLKIQRTQQEDSAVYLCASSSVTGGYEQYFGPGTRLTVT.

The rearrangement joins TRBV6-6 to TRBJ2-3, with 8 bases lining up with TRBD2. CDR1 is MNHNY, CDR2 SVGAGI, per germline (reference sequence). V was pared by 0 bases and J by 1 base, with 0 bases of the junction left unmatched. The CDR3 is 15 amino acids. The CDR3 is CASSYSTSGTDTQYF. The CDR3 region has the DNA TGTGCCAGCAGTTACTCGACTAGCGGCACAGATACGCAGTATTTT.

This clonotype has a handful of counts. The chain couples TRBV12-5 to TRBJ1-1; unclear D gene. Trimming cost V 5 bases and J 0 bases, with 7 bases left between them. CDR1 and CDR2 from the germline V gene are LGHNT and FRNRAP. This CDR3 spans 13 amino acids. CDR3 amino acids: CASGLQLNTEAFF. As DNA, the CDR3 is TGTGCTAGTGGTCTCCAGTTGAACACTGAAGCTTTCTTT.

The chain couples TRBV28 to TRBJ2-1; possible D gene TRBD2, 5 bases. The V gene lost 7 bases and the J gene lost 3 bases, with 10 bases spanning the gap. Germline CDR1 MDHEN, CDR2 SYDVKM. The CDR3 runs 13 residues. The CDR3 nucleotides are TGTGCCAGCATTAACGGGATCTACAATGAGCAGTTCTTC. Residues: CASINGIYNEQFF.

The chain carries TRBV6-1 and TRBJ2-7; possible D gene TRBD2, 6 bases. Trimming stripped 11 bases from V and 3 bases from J, with 14 bases between. Germline V CDR1 and CDR2: MNHNS, SASEGT. This CDR3 is 12 amino acids long. The CDR3 reads CASHGGSYEQYF. CDR3 sequence (DNA): TGTGCCTCACACGGAGGGAGCTACGAGCAGTACTTC.

The chain employs TRBV15 and TRBJ2-7; D is perhaps TRBD2 (6 bases). The V and J ends lost 6 bases and 0 bases respectively, with 15 bases between them. Germline CDR1 LNHNV, CDR2 YYDKDF (reference sequence). The CDR3 has 15 amino acids. As DNA, the CDR3 is TGTGCCACCAGAGCTCACGGCGGGGCCTCCTACGAGCAGTACTTC. Residues: CATRAHGGASYEQYF. Looking up the rest from reference TRBV15 and TRBJ2-7 gives the full variable domain: DAMVIQNPRYQVTQFGKPVTLSCSQTLNHNVMYWYQQKSSQAPKLLFHYYDKDFNNEADTPDNFQSRRPNTSFCFLDIRSPGLGDTAMYLCATRAHGGASYEQYFGPGTRLTVT.

The genes are TRBV12-3 or TRBV12-4 and TRBJ1-2; D gene unclear. The CDR3 contains 13 residues. Trimming cost V 3 bases and J 4 bases, with 9 bases left between them. CDR3 DNA sequence: TGTGCCAGCAGTTTTAACAGCGCCTATGGCTACACCTTC. Translated: CASSFNSAYGYTF.

This clonotype was counted between two and nine times. CDR3: CSASSGSTYEQYF. CDR3 DNA sequence: TGCAGTGCTAGTTCCGGGAGTACGTACGAGCAGTACTTC. The chain is built from TRBV20-1 and TRBJ2-7; weak D call: TRBD2 (6 bases). The germline gives CDR1 DFQATT, CDR2 SNEGSKA (reference sequence). The CDR3 runs to 13 residues. V gave up 3 bases and J gave up 4 bases, with 13 bases separating them.

The chain employs TRBV11-2 and TRBJ1-6; the D is unclear. This CDR3 region has 12 residues. The ends were cut back, 4 bases at V and 7 bases at J, with 5 bases in the middle. Germline lookup yields CDR1 SGHAT and CDR2 FQNNGV. The CDR3 bases are TGTGCCAGCAGCTCAGAGAATTCACCCCTCCACTTT. As protein: CASSSENSPLHF.

CDR3 DNA: TGTGCCAGCAGGGGGGACAGGGGCGACACTGAAGCTTTCTTT. Residues: CASRGDRGDTEAFF. The V gene is TRBV12-3 or TRBV12-4, the J gene TRBJ1-1; 10 positions agree with TRBD1. CDR3 size: 14 residues. V lost 6 bases to trimming and J lost 3 bases; unmatched junction nucleotides: 4.

The chain carries TRBV7-8 and TRBJ2-1; D possibly corresponds to TRBD2 (5 bases). This CDR3 is built from 16 residues. V was pared by 0 bases and J by 4 bases, with 13 bases between. Germline assignment: CDR1 SGHVS and CDR2 FQNEAQ. The CDR3: CASSLARLTGYNEQFF. The CDR3 coding sequence is TGTGCCAGCAGCTTAGCCCGACTGACGGGGTACAATGAGCAGTTCTTC.

This sequence joins TRBV7-2 and TRBJ2-7; TRBD2 aligns across 7 bases. Trimming cost V 3 bases and J 2 bases; bases outside gene matches: 7. CDR1 and CDR2 from the germline V gene are SGHTA and FQGNSA. CDR3 length: 15 residues. The CDR3 region has the DNA TGTGCCAGCAGCTTGTCAGCGGGACCGACCTACGAGCAGTACTTC. It is translated as CASSLSAGPTYEQYF. The variable domain in full, completed from reference TRBV7-2 and TRBJ2-7, reads GAGVSQSPSNKVTEKGKDVELRCDPISGHTALYWYRQSLGQGLEFLIYFQGNSAPDKSGLPSDRFSAERTGGSVSTLTIQRTQQEDSAVYLCASSLSAGPTYEQYFGPGTRLTVT.